A single sample gave rise to the 5 T cell receptor beta chains below, sequenced in a study of OX40 agonist ivuxolimab in advanced cancers. Here immunoSEQ multiplex PCR was the method, and the copy in TCRdb shows in-frame clones only, minus some. The sample includes about 30,000 clones, roughly nine tenths of them seen just once. Specimen: CD4+ or CD8+ T cells sorted from blood, collected in a trial of the OX40 agonist ivuxolimab. These TCRs come from an adult with an advanced solid tumor such as melanoma, head and neck, liver or kidney cancer.

V gene TRBV5-4 combines with J gene TRBJ1-1; 9 nucleotides match TRBD1. Germline CDR1 SGHNT, CDR2 YYREEE (reference sequence). V dropped 4 bases and J dropped 10; count of bases not matched to a gene: 11. This CDR3 region has 14 residues. CDR3 sequence (DNA): TGTGCCAGCAGCCCCCGGGAACAGGGGGCGGTAGCTTTCTTT. Its protein product is CASSPREQGAVAFF.

The gene calls are TRBV6-5 and TRBJ2-3, with 9 bases aligning to TRBD2. V was clipped by 0 bases and J by 3 bases; unmatched bases: 4. Germline assignment: CDR1 MNHEY and CDR2 SVGAGI. This CDR3 has 16 amino acids. As DNA, the CDR3 is TGTGCCAGCAGTTACTCGGCGGGAGGGCCAACAGATACGCAGTATTTT. Translating it yields CASSYSAGGPTDTQYF.

The chain carries TRBV7-9 and TRBJ2-7; TRBD1 matches 7 bases. Trimming at V came to 5 bases and at J to 3 bases, leaving 10 bases not matched to a gene. This CDR3 spans 15 amino acids. CDR1 and CDR2 (germline): SEHNR, FQNEAQ (reference sequence). CDR3 loop: CASSRPDRRIYEQYF. The CDR3 bases are TGTGCCAGCAGCCGCCCGGACAGGCGCATCTACGAGCAGTACTTC. The complete variable domain, with remaining parts taken from reference TRBV7-9 and TRBJ2-7, reads DTGVSQNPRHKITKRGQNVTFRCDPISEHNRLYWYRQTLGQGPEFLTYFQNEAQLEKSRLLSDRFSAERPKGSFSTLEIQRTEQGDSAMYLCASSRPDRRIYEQYFGPGTRLTVT.

The CDR3 sequence is CASSLAGGTYNEQFF. In DNA form, the CDR3 reads TGTGCCAGCAGCTTAGCGGGAGGGACCTACAATGAGCAGTTCTTC. The rearrangement links TRBV7-9 to TRBJ2-1, with 7 bases lining up with TRBD2. Germline assignment: CDR1 SEHNR and CDR2 FQNEAQ (reference sequence). The length of the CDR3 is 15 residues. V lost 0 bases to trimming and J lost 2 bases; unmatched junction nucleotides: 1.

This chain connects TRBV6-5 to TRBJ2-7; D not resolved. The CDR3 covers 15 residues. Germline lookup yields CDR1 MNHEY and CDR2 SVGAGI. V lost 2 bases to trimming and J lost 9 bases, with 20 bases between them. CDR3 in amino acids: CASSYTSISDPVQYF. CDR3 coding DNA: TGTGCCAGCAGTTACACCTCTATCAGTGACCCGGTGCAGTACTTC.